This T cell receptor beta chain was sequenced in a study of T cell clonotyping in hematopoietic cell transplantation. TCRdb's table, derived via immunoSEQ multiplex PCR, lists solely in-frame clones and lacks some. The sample shows 5,500 to 6,500 clones, around 82% of them seen only once. CDR3 length equals 14 residues. CDR1 is GTSNPN, CDR2 SVGIG, per germline (reference sequence). Between the trimmed V and J ends, which lost 4 bases and 3 bases, there was a span of 14 bases. This chain joins TRBV30 and TRBJ2-3; D is undetermined. The specimen comprised peripheral blood mononuclear cells, sampled 180 days after allogeneic stem cell transplant. The TCR was taken from a male patient between 65 and 85 years old who had an allogeneic stem cell transplant from an unrelated donor, so T cells may come from the graft donor. Some clones in this sample may be carry-over from other donors' samples. The CDR3 sequence is CAWTYNDATDTQYF. As DNA, the CDR3 is TGTGCCTGGACTTACAACGACGCAACAGATACGCAGTATTTT.